This T cell receptor (beta chain) was observed in a study of T cell responses to AZD1222 COVID-19 vaccine. This table comes from immunoSEQ multiplex PCR, and its TCRdb copy is limited to in-frame clones, with some not included. The sample has about 150,000 clones; more than 80% are singletons. The sample holds a few counts of this clone. The starting material was peripheral blood, obtained on day 0 of AZD1222 vaccination. The sequence came from an adult in good health.

CDR3 DNA: TGTGCCAGTAGCCGACTAGCGGGGGGCAGGACAGATACGCAGTATTTT. Translated: CASSRLAGGRTDTQYF. The chain recombines TRBV19 with TRBJ2-3, with 13 bases matching TRBD2. The V segment lost 6 bases and the J segment 3 bases; nucleotides outside the gene matches: 6. Germline V gene sequence: CDR1 LNHDA, CDR2 SQIVND (reference sequence). The CDR3 totals 16 residues.